This T cell receptor beta chain stems from a study of Ad26.COV2.S vaccination and SARS-CoV-2 variants (TCRdb year 2021). For the study in its entirety: Donors in the vaccine arm were drawn from COV1001, a phase I-IIa trial of Ad26.COV2.S in healthy adults that was multicentre, randomized, double-blind and placebo-controlled. Ad26.COV2.S was administered intramuscularly at a dose of 5x10^10 or 1x10^11 viral particles, either as one shot or as two shots given 56 days apart. Sequencing of the TCRbeta repertoire served to evaluate the specificity and breadth of SARS-CoV-2-reactive T cell receptors following Ad26.COV2.S vaccination. The TCR-sequenced set comprised around 30 samples: about 19 Ad26.COV2.S vaccine recipients, 5 placebo recipients and 8 SARS-CoV-2 convalescent individuals. Trial participants were randomized into five groups of five, in which low-dose or high-dose Ad26.COV2.S was given once or twice, or placebo was given on both occasions. Throughout the experiments and outcome assessment, investigators stayed blinded to trial group allocation. The research as a whole found: Substantial breadth of spike-specific CD8+ and CD4+ T cell responses was reported after vaccination. Ad26.COV2.S recipients had higher spike-specific TCR breadth than placebo recipients (P = 0.0014). Vaccine and placebo recipients had similar non-spike TCR breadth, a finding consistent with the vaccine containing only spike. It was noted by the authors that total T cell responses may have been underestimated by the TCR breadth and depth analyses. The study was not powered for comparison of responses between vaccine doses or regimens.

The intended sense of this specimen's treatment or condition label: roughly 20 received Ad26.COV2.S at low or high dose, single or two shots; several received placebo; per-sample allocation not given. For vaccine and placebo recipients, the sequenced repertoires came from samples collected on day 63 after the first injection. Between 29 July and 7 August 2020, Cohort 1b enrolled about 27 adults aged 18-55 years at one site in Boston, USA. Ad26.COV2.S was a replication-incompetent adenovirus type 26 vector expressing a prefusion-stabilized SARS-CoV-2 spike protein from the original Wuhan strain. Including cysteine and phenylalanine, the CDR3 has 15 amino acids. Solely the CDR3 DNA is kept, with 45 bases framed from the first base. TCRbeta CDR3 regions were sequenced with the immunoSEQ Assay. After extraction, genomic DNA underwent amplification by bias-controlled multiplex PCR, followed by high-throughput sequencing. In the source study's methods: To quantify the absolute abundance of every unique TCRbeta CDR3 region, sequences were collapsed and filtered. T cell fraction was estimated by normalizing TCRbeta template counts to usable DNA, which was measured by amplifying reference genes present in all nucleated cells. Repertoire TCRs were annotated as SARS-CoV-2-specific by exact matching of V gene, CDR3 amino acid sequence and J gene to a known reactive TCR set. The reference SARS-CoV-2 TCR set was derived from MIRA and filtered for enrichment in COVID-19-positive ImmuneCODE repertoires, a step that removed public or cross-reactive TCRs. Using the MIRA antigens, annotated TCRs were further analysed by specific ORF or by position within an ORF. Breadth was defined as the number of annotated unique rearrangements divided by the total number of unique productive rearrangements, and depth was defined as the summed frequency of the annotated unique rearrangements. TCR breadth was compared between groups using two-sided Wilcoxon rank-sum tests. TCRdb took over this immuneACCESS table, retaining in-frame rearrangements with V and J assigned. Such tables are incomplete; in checked studies, under half of the missing clones stem from an unresolved V gene, and the remainder is unexplained. The V and J calls and the clone size are those of that table, but D and trimming were determined from the DNA. This sample lists some 340,000 clones; approximately 86% were detected once. The top ten clonotypes cover approximately 2.2% of the sample.

This clone was seen more than once but under ten times. What this receptor recognizes is not known. No much larger clone exists at a distance of one base, and base qualities are not known. This clonotype originated in a person between 18 and 65 years old who received the Ad26.COV2.S COVID-19 vaccine or a placebo. The V and J segments used are TRBV21-1 and TRBJ1-2; TRBD1, as called in the table, went unchecked against the DNA. TRBV21-1 is marked as a pseudogene. Sequenced material: peripheral blood, taken in a trial of Ad26.COV2.S vaccine versus placebo. CDR3 loop: CASSIPDRVRPGYTF. The DNA reads TGTGCCAGCAGCATACCCGACAGGGTAAGGCCTGGCTACACCTTC.